The clone carrying this T cell receptor beta chain has at least ten counts. The antigen is undetermined. This sample was taken from a study of prognosis after radiotherapy for stage I lung cancer. Study information: The study included 11 to 15 patients with newly diagnosed primary stage I lung tumors and 4 to 6 with oligometastatic NSCLC after surgical resection of the primary tumor. Regarding the study as a whole: The authors reported that TRBV and TRBJ gene usage differed between patients with and without metastases. A determination of whether the expanded TCR clones were tumor-specific was not made. It was in patients who developed distant metastases that Shannon entropy after stereotactic body radiation therapy was lower.

The genomic DNA TCR beta CDR3 region underwent two rounds of multiplex PCR. Primers specific to each TRBV and TRBJ gene drove first-round PCR. TCRdb re-derived calls from the multiplex PCR reads in MiXCR, one entry per CDR3 protein. The repertoire includes over 30,000 distinct CDR3 sequences, roughly 24% of them detected once, and less than 30% sits in the top ten. The germline V gene encodes CDR1 SGHRS and CDR2 YFSETQ. With 4 bases clipped from V and 5 bases from J, the junction kept 6 bases outside the gene matches. This CDR3 is built from 14 residues. The sample in question was PBMCs, obtained before or after stereotactic body radiation therapy (not recorded which). V and J are TRBV5-1 and TRBJ2-7; 10 positions agree with TRBD2. The TCR sequence derives from a donor over 45 with non-small cell lung cancer. The CDR3 sequence: CASSRSGGADEQYF. Written as DNA, the CDR3 is TGCGCCAGCAGCCGGAGCGGGGGGGCCGACGAGCAGTACTTC. The full variable domain, rest sourced from reference TRBV5-1 and TRBJ2-7, is KAGVTQTPRYLIKTRGQQVTLSCSPISGHRSVSWYQQTPGQGLQFLFEYFSETQRNKGNFPGRFSGRQFSNSRSEMNVSTLELGDSALYLCASSRSGGADEQYFGPGTRLTVT.